A selection of T cell receptor beta chains follows, all from one sample in a study of blood T cell repertoires in COVID-19. Assay: immunoSEQ multiplex PCR; the TCRdb copy retains only in-frame clones and omits some. The sample has some 300,000 clones; roughly nine tenths are singletons. Sequenced material: PBMCs or T cells enriched from blood (not recorded which). Receptors originate from a woman aged 40 to 55 who had recovered from COVID-19. Both conserved end residues are part of each CDR3. A D gene is named only where the DNA matches it firmly. Not every row has a clone size; where given, it reads once, few, many or a size class.

>once|TRBJ2-1|TRBV14|TRBD2
CASSQRGAGGRVEQFF
TGTGCCAGCAGCCAAAGGGGGGCGGGAGGCCGGGTTGAGCAGTTCTTC
>NA|TRBJ1-2|TRBV9|NA
CASSEWGHGYTF
TGTGCCAGCAGCGAATGGGGGCATGGCTACACCTTC
>NA|TRBJ2-2|TRBV7-3|TRBD2
CASSLAGANTGELFF
TGTGCCAGCAGCCTAGCGGGGGCGAACACCGGGGAGCTGTTTTTT
>NA|TRBJ1-5|TRBV28|TRBD1
CASSFAGGDNQPQHF
TGTGCCAGCAGTTTTGCAGGGGGCGACAATCAGCCCCAGCATTTT
>NA|TRBJ1-2|TRBV4-1|TRBD1
CASSQPQGANYGYTF
TGCGCCAGCAGCCAACCACAGGGGGCAAACTATGGCTACACCTTC
>NA|TRBJ2-1|TRBV7-2|TRBD2
CASSLVGTSGFNEQFF
TGTGCCAGCAGCTTAGTCGGGACTAGCGGCTTCAATGAGCAGTTCTTC
>NA|TRBJ2-7|TRBV13|TRBD1
CASSIRQGPSYEQYF
TGTGCCAGCAGCATAAGACAGGGTCCATCCTACGAGCAGTACTTC
>NA|TRBJ1-2|TRBV14|TRBD1
CASSQWTGNYGYTF
TGTGCCAGCAGCCAATGGACAGGGAACTATGGCTACACCTTC
>NA|TRBJ1-4|TRBV7-2|NA
CASSLVQGYEKLFF
TGTGCCAGCAGCCTCGTCCAGGGTTATGAAAAACTGTTTTTT
>NA|TRBJ1-6|TRBV18|TRBD1
CASSPWTGGYNSPLHF
TGTGCCAGCTCACCGTGGACAGGGGGCTATAATTCACCCCTCCACTTT
>NA|TRBJ1-6|TRBV18|NA
CASSPTATGRNSPLHF
TGTGCCAGCTCACCTACTGCGACGGGAAGAAATTCACCCCTCCACTTT
>NA|TRBJ1-1|TRBV7-9|TRBD1
CASSLGWDRTNTEAFF
TGTGCCAGCAGCTTAGGGTGGGACAGGACGAACACTGAAGCTTTCTTT
>NA|TRBJ2-1|TRBV18|NA
CASSPPGLNHISYNEQFF
TGTGCCAGCTCACCCCCGGGTCTTAATCATATTTCCTACAATGAGCAGTTCTTC
>NA|TRBJ1-5|TRBV19|NA
CASSQQAHQPQHF
TGTGCCAGTAGTCAACAGGCCCATCAGCCCCAGCATTTT
>NA|TRBJ2-7|TRBV6-5|TRBD2
CASSRLAGASYEQYF
TGTGCCAGCAGTCGACTAGCGGGAGCCTCCTACGAGCAGTACTTC
>once|TRBJ2-5|TRBV7-9|NA
CASSLNFETQYF
TGTGCCAGCAGCTTAAACTTTGAGACCCAGTACTTC
>NA|TRBJ1-2|TRBV3-1/TRBV3-2|TRBD1
CASSQRDRLNYGYTF
TGTGCCAGCAGCCAAAGGGACAGGCTTAACTATGGCTACACCTTC
>once|TRBJ2-1|TRBV5-6|NA
CASSRDWGSYNEQFF
TGTGCCAGCAGCCGGGACTGGGGCTCCTACAATGAGCAGTTCTTC
>NA|TRBJ2-5|TRBV5-4|TRBD2
CASSLGLAGGQETQYF
TGTGCCAGCAGCTTGGGGCTAGCGGGGGGGCAAGAGACCCAGTACTTC
>NA|TRBJ1-5|TRBV29-1|NA
CSVAEGYGSNQPQHF
TGCAGCGTCGCGGAGGGGTATGGGAGCAATCAGCCCCAGCATTTT
>NA|TRBJ1-1|TRBV25-1|NA
CASSQRGERTEAFF
TGTGCCAGCAGTCAACGGGGGGAAAGAACTGAAGCTTTCTTT
>NA|TRBJ1-1|TRBV29-1|NA
CSVCRLNTEAFF
TGCAGCGTTTGTCGGTTGAACACTGAAGCTTTCTTT
>NA|TRBJ1-2|TRBV5-5|NA
CASSFRLGDPRGYTF
TGTGCCAGCAGCTTCCGACTTGGAGATCCAAGAGGCTACACCTTC
>NA|TRBJ1-2|TRBV25-1|TRBD1
CASSVQTGEGYTF
TGTGCCAGCAGTGTTCAGACAGGGGAAGGCTACACCTTC
>NA|TRBJ1-1|TRBV10-3|NA
CAISERGGEVSEAFF
TGTGCCATCAGTGAGAGGGGAGGGGAGGTCTCTGAAGCTTTCTTT
>NA|TRBJ1-5|TRBV6-2/TRBV6-3|NA
CASSDTPYGNQPQHF
TGTGCCAGCAGTGACACACCTTACGGCAATCAGCCCCAGCATTTT
>NA|TRBJ2-3|TRBV6-6|TRBD1
CASTRDRGSGADTQYF
TGTGCCAGCACCCGGGACAGGGGAAGCGGCGCAGATACGCAGTATTTT
>NA|TRBJ1-1|TRBV12-5|NA
CASGRTEAFF
TGTGCTAGTGGCAGGACTGAAGCTTTCTTT
>NA|TRBJ1-1|TRBV5-1|TRBD1
CASSARDRMNTEAFF
TGCGCCAGCAGCGCCCGGGACAGGATGAACACTGAAGCTTTCTTT
>NA|TRBJ2-7|TRBV4-2|NA
CASSQVGSGLDEQYF
TGTGCCAGCAGCCAAGTAGGTTCGGGATTGGACGAGCAGTACTTC
>NA|TRBJ1-6|TRBV19|TRBD1
CASSPGQGNSPLHF
TGTGCCAGTAGCCCCGGACAGGGAAATTCACCCCTCCACTTT